These T cell receptor beta chains were read from a single sample in a study of blood T cells in healthy people across ages. TCRdb independently ran MiXCR on the 5' RACE reads; one entry per CDR3 protein. The profile shows roughly 1.5 million distinct CDR3 sequences, 42% of them singletons. Material: blood. The receptor source for this set is a woman younger than 35 in good health. Each CDR3 is given with its conserved first and last residue. D genes are given only for firm matches. The size field is filled for only some rows; it gives once, few, many or a size class.

TRBV7-2	-	TRBJ2-7	TRBD1	TGTGCCAGCAGCGTACCAGACAGGGGAAGCTCCTACGAGCAGTACTTC	CASSVPDRGSSYEQYF
TRBV6-6	-	TRBJ1-2	-	TGTGCCAGCGAGGGGGAGGTGGGTGGCTACACCTTC	CASEGEVGGYTF
TRBV6-1	few	TRBJ1-2	-	TGTGCCAGCAGTGAAAATAGGGGCCCCAACTATGGCTACACCTTC	CASSENRGPNYGYTF
TRBV7-2	-	TRBJ1-2	-	TGTGCCAGCAGCCCCCAGGTACGGGCTATTGGCTACACCTTC	CASSPQVRAIGYTF
TRBV6-6	-	TRBJ1-2	-	TGTGCCAGCAGTACCCGGACTAATCTCTATGGCTACACCTTC	CASSTRTNLYGYTF
TRBV28	many	TRBJ2-5	-	TGTGCCAGCAGTCCCTTGACGGGGAACCAAGAGACCCAGTACTTC	CASSPLTGNQETQYF
TRBV6-2/TRBV6-3	few	TRBJ2-2	-	TGTGCCAGCAGTTACCCGTTCGGCGGGGTGAACACCGGGGAGCTGTTTTTT	CASSYPFGGVNTGELFF
TRBV2	many	TRBJ2-3	-	TGTGCCAGCAGTCATCGGGAGATCGGGGCCAGGCGAGGAGATACGCAGTATTTT	CASSHREIGARRGDTQYF
TRBV28	-	TRBJ2-3	-	TGTGCCAGCAGATCCCGCTTGAGTCCAGATACGCAGTATTTT	CASRSRLSPDTQYF
TRBV27	-	TRBJ1-2	TRBD1	TGTGCCAGCAGTACCGGACAGGGGGCGAATCCGGTGAACGGCTACACCTTC	CASSTGQGANPVNGYTF
TRBV4-3	many	TRBJ2-7	TRBD1	TGCGCCAGCAGCCTTCTTGGACAGGGTAGCCACGAGCAGTACTTC	CASSLLGQGSHEQYF
TRBV20-1	many	TRBJ1-5	TRBD1	TGCAGTGCTAGAGATTATCGGACAGGGGATCAGCCCCAGCATTTT	CSARDYRTGDQPQHF
TRBV20-1	few	TRBJ1-6	-	TGCAGTGCTAGGGGGTCCACTTCATTTTATAATTCACCCCTCCACTTT	CSARGSTSFYNSPLHF
TRBV4-3	once	TRBJ2-1	TRBD2	TGCGCCAGCAGTTCGGGACTAGCCTCAGCCAATGAGCAGTTCTTC	CASSSGLASANEQFF
TRBV20-1	-	TRBJ2-5	-	TGCAGTGTGGATGGAAATCAAGAGACCCAGTACTTC	CSVDGNQETQYF
TRBV3-1	-	TRBJ2-5	TRBD2	TGTGCCAGCAGCCAAGTCCCTAGCGGGGGTCAAGAGACCCAGTACTTC	CASSQVPSGGQETQYF
TRBV29-1	-	TRBJ1-1	-	TGCAGCGTTGCTCCGTTGGGGGGGTCTGAAGCTTTCTTT	CSVAPLGGSEAFF
TRBV5-1	-	TRBJ1-4	-	TGCGCCAGCAGCTGGGGGGGACGACTGTTTTTT	CASSWGGRLFF
TRBV4-1	few	TRBJ2-1	-	TGCGCCAGCAGCCAAGTCCTTCAGGAAGGGCCGAGTTGGACATGGGAGCAGTTCTTC	CASSQVLQEGPSWTWEQFF
TRBV18	-	TRBJ2-3	-	TGTGCCAGCTCCCACTATTCGGGAGTTGGAGATACGCAGTATTTT	CASSHYSGVGDTQYF
TRBV2	-	TRBJ2-1	-	TGTGCCAGCAGCTACGACAGTCGGGGGTTCTTC	CASSYDSRGFF
TRBV29-1	-	TRBJ2-1	TRBD1	TGCAGCGTGGGGACAGGGGGCCGGAATGAGCAGTTCTTC	CSVGTGGRNEQFF
TRBV29-1	-	TRBJ2-7	-	TGCAGCGTTGAATGCGGTAGGACCTACGAGCAGTACTTC	CSVECGRTYEQYF
TRBV29-1	-	TRBJ2-5	TRBD1	TGCAGCGCCCGACAGGGGGCGGATGAGACCCAGTACTTC	CSARQGADETQYF
TRBV7-7	-	TRBJ2-1	-	TGTGCTAGCAGCTTAGGGAGGTCCGATGAGCAGTTCTTC	CASSLGRSDEQFF
TRBV4-3	few	TRBJ2-3	TRBD2	TGCGCCAGCAGCCCCAACGGACTAGCGATGACAGATACGCAGTATTTT	CASSPNGLAMTDTQYF
TRBV18	-	TRBJ1-2	-	TGTGCCAGCTCACCTGCCAGGGATAACTATGGCTACACCTTC	CASSPARDNYGYTF
TRBV29-1	once	TRBJ2-4	TRBD1	TGCAGCGTAGCAGGGGGCCAAAACATTCCGTACTTC	CSVAGGQNIPYF
TRBV7-9	-	TRBJ1-1	TRBD1	TGTGCCAGCAGCCATACAGGGGTTAATGAAGCTTTCTTT	CASSHTGVNEAFF
TRBV4-1	few	TRBJ1-2	-	TGCGCCAGCAGCCAGGGGGCGGATATTAACTATGGCTACACCTTC	CASSQGADINYGYTF
TRBV14	-	TRBJ2-7	-	TGTGCCAGCAGCCGCGGCAGTTATTACGAGCAGTACTTC	CASSRGSYYEQYF
TRBV7-9	-	TRBJ1-5	TRBD1	TGTGCCAGCAGCTCGCAGGGGGACCCCCAGCATTTT	CASSSQGDPQHF